This TCR beta chain was observed in a study of T cells after yellow fever vaccination. Study-wide results and caveats: Bulk-population clonotypes that are abundant could appear as contaminants in FACS-sorted repertoires.

MiXCR, run by TCRdb on the 5' RACE reads, gives a single entry per CDR3 protein. Of a few hundred thousand distinct CDR3 sequences detected, 8.7% appear once; the ten largest clones hold around 3.5%. Concerning this clonotype itself: Its cognate antigen is unknown.

This CDR3 spans 16 amino acids. V was pared by 1 base and J by 4 bases, with 5 bases of the junction left unmatched. CDR1 is SGHTA and CDR2 is FQGNSA in the germline V gene. The genes are TRBV7-2 and TRBJ2-7; 12 bases map to TRBD1. Sequenced here: CD4+ T cells sorted from PBMCs, sampled 5 days after the yellow fever booster vaccination. The receptor was derived from a man aged 18 to 30 who received the YFV17D yellow fever vaccine. The CDR3 bases are TGTGCCAGCAGCTTAGGAGGGACAGGGGGCGGGTACGAGCAGTACGTC. Its protein is CASSLGGTGGGYEQYV.